This is a list of T cell receptor beta chains from one sample in a study of metastatic and nonmetastatic thyroid tumors. TCRdb called clones again from the PCR reads with MiXCR. The table has 32,000 or so clones, about a sixth seen once. Sequenced material: blood. The receptors stem from a male donor with papillary thyroid cancer or a benign thyroid nodule (not recorded which). Some clones in this sample may be carry-over from other donors' samples. Each CDR3 is given with its conserved first and last residue. A D gene is named only where the DNA matches it firmly. Clone size appears in some rows only: once, few, many, or a class for an expanded clone.

cdr3_nt cdr3_aa d_call cdr3_length j_call clone_size v_call
TGTGCCAGAAGCATGACAGGGGGCTCGAACACTGAAGCTTTCTTT CARSMTGGSNTEAFF TRBD1 15 TRBJ1-1 . TRBV12-3/TRBV12-4
TGTGCCAGCAGTTTAGGAGGGATGAGCTCGAGCACAGATACGCAGTATTTT CASSLGGMSSSTDTQYF . 17 TRBJ2-3 many TRBV12-3/TRBV12-4
TGTGCCAGTAGTAACTCCGGGACTAGCGGCACAGATACGCAGTATTTT CASSNSGTSGTDTQYF TRBD2 16 TRBJ2-3 few TRBV19
TGTGCCAGCAGCCCAGGATCGGGACCTTCCTACAATGAGCAGTTCTTC CASSPGSGPSYNEQFF . 16 TRBJ2-1 few TRBV25-1
TGTGCCAGCAGTGACTCTAGCGGGGGGGCCACAGATACGCAGTATTTT CASSDSSGGATDTQYF TRBD2 16 TRBJ2-3 many TRBV6-4
TGTGCCAGCACCCTGGGGCAGGGCCTGGGTGGCTACACCTTC CASTLGQGLGGYTF . 14 TRBJ1-2 many TRBV12-3/TRBV12-4
TGTGCCAGCAGCTTGGGGCCGGGACTAGCGGGGGCCAATGAGCAGTTCTTC CASSLGPGLAGANEQFF TRBD2 17 TRBJ2-1 many TRBV5-6
TGTGCCAGCAGTTTGATTCAGGGGAACACTGAAGCTTTCTTT CASSLIQGNTEAFF . 14 TRBJ1-1 . TRBV28
TGCAGTGCTAGAGATGGAAGGTCCCGCTATGGCTACACCTTC CSARDGRSRYGYTF . 14 TRBJ1-2 many TRBV20-1
TGTGCCAGCAGCATCTCGACGGGGACTTACCAAGAGACCCAGTACTTC CASSISTGTYQETQYF . 16 TRBJ2-5 many TRBV5-5
TGTGCCAGCAGTCTGCACGTCGGAAACACCATATATTTT CASSLHVGNTIYF . 13 TRBJ1-3 medium-sized TRBV6-1
TGTGCCAGCGTCGGACTAGCTGACGAGCAGTACTTC CASVGLADEQYF TRBD2 12 TRBJ2-7 few TRBV28
TGTGCCAGCAGGTCCGGGACGGATGGCTACACATTC CASRSGTDGYTF . 12 TRBJ1-2 . TRBV5-1
TGTGCCAGCAGCCAAGATAGGTTGTGGAACTATGGCTACACCTTC CASSQDRLWNYGYTF . 15 TRBJ1-2 many TRBV4-2
TGCGCCAGCAGCTATGGCAGGGTAGAGACCCAGTACTTC CASSYGRVETQYF . 13 TRBJ2-5 many TRBV5-1
TGTGCCAGCAGTTTTGAGGGGGCGCGGTCTGGGGCCAACGTCCTGACTTTC CASSFEGARSGANVLTF TRBD1 17 TRBJ2-6 many TRBV11-2
TGTGCCAGCAGCCCGGACAGGGTTTTGTATTTT CASSPDRVLYF TRBD1 11 TRBJ2-3 many TRBV9
TGTGCCAGCACCCCGGGACCGATGATTAGGGACAGCCAAGAGACCCAGTACTTC CASTPGPMIRDSQETQYF TRBD1 18 TRBJ2-5 many TRBV6-1
TGTGCCAGCAGTTTAGGGGTCTACAATGAGCAGTTCTTC CASSLGVYNEQFF . 13 TRBJ2-1 medium-sized TRBV27
TGCGCCAGCAGCCAGGGGGTGGGCGGGGGAACTAGCACAGATACGCAGTATTTT CASSQGVGGGTSTDTQYF TRBD2 18 TRBJ2-3 many TRBV4-1
TGTGCCAGCAGCCGCCGGGACAGGTTCTATGAGCAGTTCTTC CASSRRDRFYEQFF TRBD1 14 TRBJ2-1 many TRBV7-8
TGTGCCAGCAGCCCTCAGGGAAATCAGCCCCAGCATTTT CASSPQGNQPQHF . 13 TRBJ1-5 many TRBV7-2
TGTGCCAGCAGCTCGGGGCGGGGAAACACCGGGGAGCTGTTTTTT CASSSGRGNTGELFF . 15 TRBJ2-2 many TRBV7-8
TGTGTCAGCAGTGACGGGACAGTGGGCGCAGATACGCAGTATTTT CVSSDGTVGADTQYF TRBD1 15 TRBJ2-3 few TRBV6-1
TGTGCCAGCACATTTGTGTGGGGGGAAACCGACGGGCAGTACTTC CASTFVWGETDGQYF . 15 TRBJ2-7 few TRBV6-1
TGTGCCAGCAGCTTACTCGGTGGCGGCACTGAAGCTTTCTTT CASSLLGGGTEAFF . 14 TRBJ1-1 many TRBV7-3
TGCGCCAGCAGCCCCCTCATTGTGTTACAGGGTCATTCACCCCTCCACTTT CASSPLIVLQGHSPLHF . 17 TRBJ1-6 . TRBV4-1
TGTGCTAAGGGTCTTACCGGGACAGGAAGCTCTGGGGCCAACGTCCTGACTTTC CAKGLTGTGSSGANVLTF TRBD1 18 TRBJ2-6 . TRBV12-5
TGTGCCAGCAGGGGGACAGGATATCAGCCCCAGCATTTT CASRGTGYQPQHF TRBD1 13 TRBJ1-5 . TRBV6-1
TGTGCCAGCAGTTTAATAGGGGAGACGGATACGCAGTATTTT CASSLIGETDTQYF . 14 TRBJ2-3 many TRBV28
TGTGCCAGCAGTTTACGGGCCGGAATAGCGGGGACCTACGAGCAGTACTTC CASSLRAGIAGTYEQYF TRBD2 17 TRBJ2-7 medium-sized TRBV28
TGTGCCAGCAGTTACCCACGTAACGTGGGGGGTTCCTACAATGAGCAGTTCTTC CASSYPRNVGGSYNEQFF . 18 TRBJ2-1 medium-sized TRBV6-2/TRBV6-3
TGTGCCAGCAGCCTCGACACAGGGTCCTGGAACACTGAAGCTTTCTTT CASSLDTGSWNTEAFF . 16 TRBJ1-1 many TRBV6-1
TGCAGTGCTAGAGATCTAGCGGGAGGGCCCTGGTACTTC CSARDLAGGPWYF TRBD2 13 TRBJ2-7 . TRBV20-1
TGTGCCAGCAGTTTACAGAGCAATCAGCCCCAGCATTTT CASSLQSNQPQHF . 13 TRBJ1-5 . TRBV28
TGTGCCAGCAGTTGGGGGGGTAACAATGAGCAGTTCTTC CASSWGGNNEQFF TRBD2 13 TRBJ2-1 many TRBV7-2
TGTGCCAGCAGTCCCTCCCAGGGTGGCTACACCTTC CASSPSQGGYTF . 12 TRBJ1-2 . TRBV28
TGTGCCAGCAGCAGAACAGGGAAGTTCTACGAGCAGTACTTC CASSRTGKFYEQYF . 14 TRBJ2-7 many TRBV5-6
TGTGCCAGCAGCTTGGGGGGTACCCAAGATACGCAGTATTTT CASSLGGTQDTQYF . 14 TRBJ2-3 . TRBV7-8
TGCGCCAGCAGTGAAGGGAACTATGCGCAGTTCTTC CASSEGNYAQFF . 12 TRBJ2-1 many TRBV10-1
TGTGCCAGCAGAGTAGGGACGAGGAACACTGAAGCTTTCTTT CASRVGTRNTEAFF . 14 TRBJ1-1 many TRBV28
TGTGCCAGCAGTCCCCTCGGGGAGCTGTTTTTT CASSPLGELFF . 11 TRBJ2-2 medium-sized TRBV6-1
TGTGCCAGTTCGGGCCGAGGGACTAGCCCTTCACCTTACAATGAGCAGTTCTTC CASSGRGTSPSPYNEQFF TRBD2 18 TRBJ2-1 many TRBV19
TGTGCCAGCAGTTTCTACGGGCAGGCGGGACCTGGAAACACCATATATTTT CASSFYGQAGPGNTIYF . 17 TRBJ1-3 many TRBV28
TGTGCCACCAGCAGAGAATGGGGGAACACCGGGGAGCTGTTTTTT CATSREWGNTGELFF . 15 TRBJ2-2 . TRBV15
TGTGCCAGCAGTTTGCCGGGGGGGGGTAATGAAAAACTGTTTTTT CASSLPGGGNEKLFF . 15 TRBJ1-4 few TRBV28
TGTGCCAGCAGTGAAGCTCAGTGGGCGGGCTCCTACGAGCAGTACTTC CASSEAQWAGSYEQYF . 16 TRBJ2-7 . TRBV6-1
TGTGCCAGTACCCCCCTCGCGGGGGCCCCGAACACTGAAGCTTTCTTT CASTPLAGAPNTEAFF . 16 TRBJ1-1 many TRBV19
TGTGCCAGCAGTGAAGCGTTTAGGGTTCTCCCCTACAATGAGCAGTTCTTC CASSEAFRVLPYNEQFF . 17 TRBJ2-1 many TRBV6-1
TGTGCCAGCAGTTTCCGGGGACAGGGGAATCCGCAGCCCCAGCATTTT CASSFRGQGNPQPQHF TRBD1 16 TRBJ1-5 many TRBV27
TGTGCTAGCAGCACTACTAGAGCAGATACGCAGTATTTT CASSTTRADTQYF . 13 TRBJ2-3 many TRBV7-7
TGCGCCAGCAGCCCTTCACCCCGGACTAGAGAAGATGAGCAGTTCTTC CASSPSPRTREDEQFF TRBD2 16 TRBJ2-1 many TRBV5-1
TGTGACACCAGCAGAGATCCCCCTAGCGGGAGCTCCTACGAGCAGTACTTC CDTSRDPPSGSSYEQYF TRBD2 17 TRBJ2-7 . TRBV15